Listed here are 6 T cell receptor beta chains from one sample, sequenced in a study of OX40 agonist ivuxolimab in advanced cancers. The data were produced by immunoSEQ multiplex PCR, yet TCRdb's version contains in-frame clones alone and is incomplete. The sample has about 93,000 clones, about 91% seen once; the top ten hold roughly 0.5%. Sequenced here: CD4+ or CD8+ T cells sorted from blood, sampled in a trial of the OX40 agonist ivuxolimab. These receptors all come from an adult with an advanced solid tumor such as melanoma, head and neck, liver or kidney cancer.

The rearrangement uses TRBV7-3 and TRBJ1-3; D remains unclear. CDR1 is SGHTA, CDR2 FQGTGA, per germline. The CDR3 extends over 15 amino acids. Trimming took 0 bases from V and 10 from J, leaving 16 bases between them. CDR3 sequence (DNA): TGTGCCAGCAGCTTAACGGCCACCAGAGGAGAGACCATATATTTT. It translates to CASSLTATRGETIYF.

This clone has only one observation. The chain employs TRBV9 and TRBJ1-1; D is perhaps TRBD1 (6 bases). The length of the CDR3 is 14 residues. Germline-derived CDR1 and CDR2 are SGDLS and YYNGEE. Trimming removed 3 bases at V and 0 bases at J, with 9 bases between. CDR3 sequence reads: CASSAGTLNTEAFF. The CDR3 DNA sequence: TGTGCCAGCAGCGCCGGGACATTGAACACTGAAGCTTTCTTT.

The chain has TRBV30 and TRBJ1-5; a weak D match, TRBD1 (5 bases). Germline-derived CDR1 and CDR2 are GTSNPN and SVGIG (reference sequence). Trimming shortened V by 3 bases and J by 1 base, and 16 bases separated the two germline ends. CDR3 length: 16 amino acids. The CDR3 loop is CAWRAETGRSNQPQHF. In DNA form, the CDR3 reads TGTGCCTGGAGGGCGGAAACAGGAAGAAGCAATCAGCCCCAGCATTTT.

The chain joins TRBV6-5 to TRBJ2-7; weak D call: TRBD1 (5 bases). Trimming removed 0 bases at V and 2 bases at J, with 14 bases between. The CDR3 is 16 residues long. In germline, CDR1 is MNHEY, CDR2 SVGAGI. For the CDR3, the DNA is TGTGCCAGCAGTTACTCGAACCGACCAGGGCCCTACGAGCAGTACTTC. This gives the protein CASSYSNRPGPYEQYF.

This chain connects TRBV7-2 to TRBJ1-1; D call uncertain. The germline V gene encodes CDR1 SGHTA and CDR2 FQGNSA. The CDR3 loop spans 13 amino acids. The V gene lost 2 bases and the J gene lost 4 bases, with 8 bases spanning the gap. CDR3 sequence (DNA): TGTGCCAGCAGCTTACAGGAGGGCACTGAAGCTTTCTTT. Its translation: CASSLQEGTEAFF.

The rearrangement links TRBV15 to TRBJ2-5, with 8 bases matching TRBD2. Trimming took 0 bases from V and 5 from J; bases not matched to a gene: 5. The CDR3 extends over 15 amino acids. CDR1 and CDR2 (germline): LNHNV, YYDKDF (reference sequence). CDR3 nucleotide sequence: TGTGCCACCAGCAGAGAAGCGGGAGTAGGGGAGACCCAGTACTTC. This sequence encodes CATSREAGVGETQYF.